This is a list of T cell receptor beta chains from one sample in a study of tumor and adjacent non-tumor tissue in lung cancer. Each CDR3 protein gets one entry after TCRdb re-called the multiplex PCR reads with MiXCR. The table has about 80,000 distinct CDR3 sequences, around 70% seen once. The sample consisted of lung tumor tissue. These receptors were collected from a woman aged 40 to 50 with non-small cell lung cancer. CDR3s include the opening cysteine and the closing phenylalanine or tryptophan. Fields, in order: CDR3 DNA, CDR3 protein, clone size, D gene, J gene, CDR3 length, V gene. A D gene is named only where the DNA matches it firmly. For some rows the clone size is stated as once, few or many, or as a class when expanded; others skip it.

CDR3nt: TGTGCCAGCAGCTTAGTTGTGCGGAGGACCCAAGAGACCCAATACTTC
CDR3aa: CASSLVVRRTQETQYF
abundance: NA
d_gene: NA
j_gene: TRBJ2-5
len: 16
v_gene: TRBV11-2

CDR3nt: TGTAGCGTTCAAGTCCCCAAGCGGGAGTCCTACAATGAGCAGTTCTTC
CDR3aa: CSVQVPKRESYNEQFF
abundance: NA
d_gene: TRBD2
j_gene: TRBJ2-1
len: 16
v_gene: TRBV29-1

CDR3nt: TGCGCTACAGGAATACAAAAAGAGACCCAGTACTTC
CDR3aa: CATGIQKETQYF
abundance: NA
d_gene: NA
j_gene: TRBJ2-5
len: 12
v_gene: TRBV6-5

CDR3nt: TGTGCCAGCAGTGAAGCGGGTAGGGGAGCCAAAAACATTCAGTACTTC
CDR3aa: CASSEAGRGAKNIQYF
abundance: many
d_gene: NA
j_gene: TRBJ2-4
len: 16
v_gene: TRBV6-1

CDR3nt: TGTGCCATCAGTCTCAGACAGGGCCAAGATAACTATGGTTACACCTTC
CDR3aa: CAISLRQGQDNYGYTF
abundance: NA
d_gene: TRBD1
j_gene: TRBJ1-2
len: 16
v_gene: TRBV10-3

CDR3nt: TGCCCCAGCAGCCAATCAGTCCTCTCTGGAAACACCATATATTTT
CDR3aa: CPSSQSVLSGNTIYF
abundance: NA
d_gene: NA
j_gene: TRBJ1-3
len: 15
v_gene: TRBV4-1

CDR3nt: TGTGCCAGCAACCAATGTGGGGTCTCGACCCAGTACTTC
CDR3aa: CASNQCGVSTQYF
abundance: NA
d_gene: NA
j_gene: TRBJ2-5
len: 13
v_gene: TRBV11-1

CDR3nt: TGTGCCCTCCGGGACATTGGTGGCTATGGCTACACCTTC
CDR3aa: CALRDIGGYGYTF
abundance: NA
d_gene: NA
j_gene: TRBJ1-2
len: 13
v_gene: TRBV30

CDR3nt: TGTGCCAGCAGCCTAATAGTTACCCGGTGGAGTGAAAAACTGTTTTTT
CDR3aa: CASSLIVTRWSEKLFF
abundance: NA
d_gene: NA
j_gene: TRBJ1-4
len: 16
v_gene: TRBV11-2

CDR3nt: TGTGTCAGCAGCTCCGGGATAGGGATTGGTGAGCAGTTCTTC
CDR3aa: CVSSSGIGIGEQFF
abundance: NA
d_gene: NA
j_gene: TRBJ2-1
len: 14
v_gene: TRBV5-4

CDR3nt: TGTGCCAGCAGCTTAACGTTATATGCCAATGAGCAGTTCTTC
CDR3aa: CASSLTLYANEQFF
abundance: NA
d_gene: NA
j_gene: TRBJ2-1
len: 14
v_gene: TRBV7-3